This is a list of T cell receptor beta chains from one sample in a study of shared clonotypes between healthy human individuals. The method was immunoSEQ multiplex PCR; TCRdb's version includes in-frame clones alone and lacks a portion of them. The sample lists around 1,000,000 clones; approximately 80% were seen once. Sequenced sample: memory CD4+ T cells from PBMCs. Every receptor here comes from a man aged 18 to 29 in good health. Some clones in this sample may be carry-over from other donors' samples. The CDR3 runs from the conserved cysteine through the conserved F or W. D genes are given only for firm matches. Expanded clones get a size class; other rows say once, few or many, or leave the size out.

size	V	J	D	DNA	CDR3
-	TRBV6-1	TRBJ2-1	TRBD1	TGTGCCAGCATCCGGGACAGGGGCACCTACAATGAGCAGTTCTTC	CASIRDRGTYNEQFF
-	TRBV7-2	TRBJ2-7	-	TGTGCCAGCAGCTTAGCGGCTACTGTCTCCTACGAGCAGTACTTC	CASSLAATVSYEQYF
-	TRBV30	TRBJ2-2	TRBD2	TGTGCCTGGAGTCCGATAGCGGGAGATACCGGGGAGCTGTTTTTT	CAWSPIAGDTGELFF
-	TRBV7-2	TRBJ2-3	-	TGTGCCAGCAGCTTAGTGGCTAGCGGCACAGATACGCAGTATTTT	CASSLVASGTDTQYF
-	TRBV19	TRBJ1-5	-	TGTGCCAGTAGTAGCGATGCGGCCTTGAGCAATCAGCCCCAGCATTTT	CASSSDAALSNQPQHF
-	TRBV28	TRBJ2-7	TRBD1	TGTGCCAGCAGTCTTCCGGGACAGGATTTACCCTACGAGCAGTACTTC	CASSLPGQDLPYEQYF
-	TRBV4-1	TRBJ2-5	-	TGCGCCAGCAGCCAAGAGAAGTCCGGTGAGACTCAGTACTTC	CASSQEKSGETQYF
-	TRBV5-1	TRBJ2-4	-	TGCGCCAGCAGCTTGTCGCTGGGGAACATTCAGTACTTC	CASSLSLGNIQYF
-	TRBV18	TRBJ2-2	-	TGTGCCAGCTCACAAGGGGTGATCACCGGGGAGCTGTTTTTT	CASSQGVITGELFF
-	TRBV28	TRBJ1-5	TRBD1	TGTGCCAGCAGTTTGTGGACAGGGGGAAGCAATCAGCCCCAGCATTTT	CASSLWTGGSNQPQHF
-	TRBV5-1	TRBJ1-2	-	TGCGCCAGCAGCTTGGGCCAGGACTACTACACCTTC	CASSLGQDYYTF
once	TRBV6-5	TRBJ1-2	-	TGTGCCAGCAGTTACACCGGAAAACGGGGCGGCTACACCTTC	CASSYTGKRGGYTF
-	TRBV7-2	TRBJ2-1	TRBD2	TGTGCCAGCAGCTTAGGGACTAGCGGGAGAAATGAGCAGTTCTTC	CASSLGTSGRNEQFF
-	TRBV15	TRBJ2-5	TRBD1	TGTGCCACCAGCAGGGCAGGGGGCTCGGAGACCCAGTACTTC	CATSRAGGSETQYF
many	TRBV5-3	TRBJ1-5	-	TGTGCCAGAAGCTTGGCGGCAGCACGGAATCAGCCCCAGCATTTT	CARSLAAARNQPQHF